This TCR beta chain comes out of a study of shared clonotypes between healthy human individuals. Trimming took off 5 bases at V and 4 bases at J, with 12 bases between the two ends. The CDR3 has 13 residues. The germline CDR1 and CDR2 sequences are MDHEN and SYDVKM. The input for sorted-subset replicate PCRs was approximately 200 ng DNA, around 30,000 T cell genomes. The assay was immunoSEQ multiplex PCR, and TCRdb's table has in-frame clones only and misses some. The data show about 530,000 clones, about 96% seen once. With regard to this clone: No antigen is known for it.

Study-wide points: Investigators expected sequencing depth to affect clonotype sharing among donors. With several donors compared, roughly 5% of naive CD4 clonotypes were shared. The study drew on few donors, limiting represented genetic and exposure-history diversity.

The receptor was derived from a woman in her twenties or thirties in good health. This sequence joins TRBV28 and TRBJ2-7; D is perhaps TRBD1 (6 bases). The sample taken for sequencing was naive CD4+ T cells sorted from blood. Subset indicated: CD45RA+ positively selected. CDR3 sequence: CASSGTPEYEQYF. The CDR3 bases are TGTGCCAGCAGTGGGACACCTGAATACGAGCAGTACTTC.